The 28 T cell receptor beta chains below were found in one sample sequenced in a study of breast tumors, draining lymph nodes, adjacent tissues. The lymph nodes were axillary draining lymph nodes from breast cancer patients. Each CDR3 protein is one row after TCRdb ran MiXCR on the multiplex PCR reads. Here the sample spans about 130,000 distinct CDR3 sequences, over 20% being singletons. Sequenced: axillary lymph node tissue. These TCRs come from a female donor with breast cancer. Some clones in this sample may be carry-over from other donors' samples.

This clonotype was seen repeatedly, ten times or more. This sequence joins TRBV13 and TRBJ2-1, with 13 positions matching TRBD2. J lost 7 bases, V lost 4 bases, and 10 bases had no gene match. This CDR3 is built from 17 residues. Germline V gene data show CDR1 as PRHDT and CDR2 as FYEKMQ (reference sequence). The CDR3 DNA sequence: TGTGCCAGCAGCTCCGGGACTAGCGGGATAGTGGCTAATGAGCAGTTCTTC. It specifies CASSSGTSGIVANEQFF.

This clonotype was counted only a few times. The chain uses TRBV11-1 and TRBJ1-3; TRBD1 might be the D (6 bases). This CDR3 has 15 amino acids. CDR1 SGHAT and CDR2 FQDESV come from the germline V gene (reference sequence). V was pared by 5 bases and J by 0 bases, with 11 bases between. CDR3 sequence (DNA): TGTGCCAGCAGCCGGGACACTTACTCTGGAAACACCATATATTTT. The encoded protein is CASSRDTYSGNTIYF.

On this clonotype: This could be a read error, since a much larger clone is one nucleotide away. The CDR3 end shows no conserved phenylalanine or tryptophan, and so a read error is likely. This chain links TRBV24-1 with TRBJ2-5; the match to TRBD1 covers 10 bases. Germline lookup yields CDR1 KGHDR and CDR2 SFDVKD. Germline trimming cut 9 bases from V and 5 bases from J; bases unmatched to any gene: 5. This CDR3 region has 13 residues. CDR3 sequence: CATGTGAGETQYS. The DNA of the CDR3 is TGTGCCACCGGGACAGGGGCGGGGGAGACCCAGTACTCC.

This chain joins TRBV4-2 and TRBJ1-2; weak D call: TRBD1 (5 bases). Germline V gene lookup returns CDR1 LGHNA and CDR2 YNFKEQ. V dropped 0 bases and J dropped 3 bases, with 11 bases sitting between them. The CDR3 contains 15 residues. CDR3 nucleotide sequence: TGTGCCAGCAGCCAAGATATGGACAACCACTATGGCTACACCTTC. Its translation: CASSQDMDNHYGYTF.

This clonotype was seen repeatedly, ten times or more. The chain joins TRBV5-4 to TRBJ2-2; D not resolved. This CDR3 contains 14 residues. Germline V gene data show CDR1 as SGHNT and CDR2 as YYREEE (reference sequence). The V end was cut by 2 bases, the J end by 4 bases, with 9 bases between. The CDR3 DNA is TGTGCCAGCAGCTTTAAAGGGTTCACCGGGGAGCTGTTTTTT. Its protein product is CASSFKGFTGELFF.

Notes on this clonotype: A much larger clone differs by one base, so this may be a read error. The rearrangement uses TRBV20-1 and TRBJ1-2; maybe TRBD1 (6 bases). The CDR3 length is 13 residues. Germline CDR1 reads DFQATT; CDR2 reads SNEGSKA (reference sequence). CDR3 in DNA: TGCAGTGCTACCCGACAGGTGGAGAATGGCTGCACCTTC. Residues: CSATRQVENGCTF.

This clonotype has at least ten counts. This chain joins TRBV7-9 and TRBJ2-3; TRBD1 aligns across 11 bases. This CDR3 is 14 amino acids long. V dropped 8 bases and J dropped 4; count of bases not matched to a gene: 5. The germline gives CDR1 SEHNR, CDR2 FQNEAQ (reference sequence). CDR3: CASSRTGGADTQYF. The CDR3 region has the DNA TGTGCCAGCTCTAGGACAGGGGGCGCAGATACGCAGTATTTT.

Notes on this clonotype: This could be a read error, since a much larger clone is one nucleotide away. This chain uses TRBV7-9 with TRBJ2-3, with a tentative D call TRBD2 (6 bases). Per the germline V gene, CDR1 is SEHNR and CDR2 is FQNEAQ (reference sequence). There are 15 residues in the CDR3. This CDR3 reads CASNLGEADLDTQYF. The CDR3, as DNA: TGTGCCAGCAACTTAGGGGAGGCAGATTTGGATACGCAGTATTTT.

To note about this clonotype: A much more abundant neighbour one base away suggests this may be a read error. The chain joins TRBV5-1 to TRBJ1-3, with 10 bases aligning to TRBD1. Germline V gives CDR1 SGHRS, CDR2 YFSETQ. The CDR3 length is 15 residues. CDR3 sequence reads: CVSSLGQGSGNTIYF. In DNA, the CDR3 is TGCGTCAGCAGCTTGGGACAGGGGTCTGGAAACACCATATATTTT.

With respect to this clonotype: Because the CDR3's place on the DNA is in doubt, the DNA is left out and the CDR3 is given as listed by TCRdb. This chain links TRBV7-9 with TRBJ2-3; the table's D call TRBD2 went unverified against the DNA. Germline V lookup: CDR1 SEHNR, CDR2 FQNEAQ (reference sequence). Termini included, the CDR3 measures 21 amino acids. This chain's CDR3 is CASSFYICSASPADTTDTQYF.

In this sample, this clonotype turned up many times. The V call is TRBV7-6, the J call TRBJ1-4; D is undetermined. The CDR3 consists of 15 residues. Trimming cost V 2 bases and J 3 bases, with 10 bases left between them. The germline CDR1 and CDR2 sequences are SGHVS and FNYEAQ. This CDR3 reads CASSLSAEANEKLFF. CDR3 DNA: TGTGCCAGCAGCTTAAGCGCCGAGGCTAATGAAAAACTGTTTTTT.

The chain employs TRBV3-1 and TRBJ2-3; TRBD1 might be the D (6 bases). The CDR3 covers 13 residues. CDR1 and CDR2 (germline): LGHDT, YNNKEL (reference sequence). V lost 0 bases and J lost 14, with 15 bases in between. The CDR3 loop is CASSQDPTGPRYF. CDR3 DNA: TGTGCCAGCAGCCAAGACCCGACAGGACCGCGGTATTTT.

The chain couples TRBV2 to TRBJ1-5; maybe TRBD1 (6 bases). The CDR3 runs 15 residues. V lost 7 bases and J 2 bases, leaving 15 bases between the germline ends. CDR1 and CDR2 (germline): SNHLY, FYNNEI. The CDR3 sequence: CASTDRRQGNQPQHF. CDR3 DNA: TGTGCCAGCACCGATAGAAGACAGGGCAATCAGCCCCAGCATTTT. The full variable domain, completed using reference TRBV2 and TRBJ1-5, is EPEVTQTPSHQVTQMGQEVILRCVPISNHLYFYWYRQILGQKVEFLVSFYNNEISEKSEIFDDQFSVERPDGSNFTLKIRSTKLEDSAMYFCASTDRRQGNQPQHFGDGTRLSIL.

This clonotype came up many times. The chain links TRBV18 to TRBJ1-4, with D possibly TRBD1 on 5 matching bases. This CDR3 has 15 amino acids. Germline V gene data show CDR1 as KGHSH and CDR2 as LQKENI. V was shortened by 3 bases and J by 7 bases, with 15 bases between the two germline ends. CDR3 sequence: CASSPSSLGGEKLFF. The CDR3 coding sequence is TGTGCCAGCTCACCTTCGTCCTTGGGGGGTGAAAAACTGTTTTTT.

This clonotype was found many times. The chain links TRBV6-5 to TRBJ2-1; 8 bases are shared with TRBD2. This CDR3 is 17 amino acids long. CDR1 is MNHEY, CDR2 SVGAGI, per germline. The junction had 13 bases not matched to a gene; V was cut back by 0 bases and J by 9 bases. CDR3 amino acids: CASSYSTSAMTRGEQFF. CDR3 sequence (DNA): TGTGCCAGCAGTTACTCGACTAGCGCAATGACTCGTGGTGAGCAGTTCTTC.

This clonotype was observed many times. The chain carries TRBV2 and TRBJ2-1, with 9 bases lining up with TRBD1. The CDR3 sequence is 14 residues long. Germline assignment: CDR1 SNHLY and CDR2 FYNNEI. V lost 9 bases to trimming and J lost 4 bases; unmatched junction nucleotides: 7. The CDR3 DNA follows: TGTGCCAGAAAACCGGGACAGGGATACAATGAGCAGTTCTTC. This sequence encodes CARKPGQGYNEQFF.

There are many counts of this clonotype. The chain employs TRBV7-9 and TRBJ2-7; 9 bases align to TRBD1. The ends lost 5 bases at V and 2 bases at J; junction bases unmatched: 4. The germline V gene encodes CDR1 SEHNR and CDR2 FQNEAQ (reference sequence). CDR3 length: 14 residues. CDR3 in DNA: TGTGCCAGCAGCCCGGGGACAGGGCCCTACGAGCAGTACTTC. Its protein is CASSPGTGPYEQYF.

This clonotype was detected many times. The rearrangement joins TRBV24-1 to TRBJ2-3, with D possibly called TRBD1 or TRBD2 (6 bases each). Trimming left V 7 bases short and J 3 bases short, with 10 bases between. Germline-derived CDR1 and CDR2 are KGHDR and SFDVKD. The CDR3 has 13 amino acids. This CDR3 is CATSWGATDTQYF. The CDR3 nucleotides read TGTGCCACCAGCTGGGGGGCAACAGATACGCAGTATTTT.

In its sample, this clonotype was seen many times. The rearrangement links TRBV5-4 to TRBJ1-5, with D maybe TRBD1 (6 bases). The CDR3 is made up of 14 amino acids. Per germline, CDR1 SGHNT and CDR2 YYREEE (reference sequence). V lost 0 bases, J lost 7 bases, and 11 bases lay in between. CDR3 region: CASSLEGVGQPQHF. For the CDR3, the DNA is TGTGCCAGCAGCTTGGAGGGGGTAGGGCAGCCCCAGCATTTT.

This clonotype has at least ten counts. The CDR3 region has the DNA TGCAGTGCTAGTCCTTCTGAGGGGCCTAATTCACCCCTCCACTTT. Its translation: CSASPSEGPNSPLHF. The chain combines TRBV20-1 with TRBJ1-6; tentatively, D is TRBD1 (5 bases). This CDR3 is 15 amino acids long. Per the germline V gene, CDR1 is DFQATT and CDR2 is SNEGSKA (reference sequence). With 3 bases removed from V and 6 bases from J, the gap between germline ends came to 15 bases.

Comments on this clonotype: A much larger clone sits a single nucleotide away, making a read error possible. The chain recombines TRBV19 with TRBJ2-2, with 8 nucleotides matching TRBD1. V lost 8 bases and J lost 7; bases outside the gene matches: 9. This CDR3 comprises 14 residues. Germline V gene lookup returns CDR1 LNHDA and CDR2 SQIVND (reference sequence). CDR3 sequence reads: CASATGQGNGELFF. For the CDR3, the DNA is TGTGCCAGTGCTACCGGACAGGGCAACGGGGAGCTGTTTTTT.

Worth noting for this clonotype: Possible read error: a much larger clone is one base away. J is TRBJ1-2 and V is TRBV12-3 or TRBV12-4; no clear D. V shed 2 bases and J shed 4 bases, with 8 bases lying between them. This CDR3 is built from 13 residues. The CDR3 DNA is TGTGCCAGCAGTTTACGCACGATCTATGGCTACACCTTC. This gives the protein CASSLRTIYGYTF.

Ten or more counts support this clonotype. The chain carries TRBV16 and TRBJ1-3; D call uncertain. Deletions cut 2 bases from V and 1 base from J, with 6 bases between. Germline loops: CDR1 KGHSY, CDR2 FQNENV. The CDR3 has 14 amino acids. The CDR3 DNA sequence: TGTGCCAGCAGCCAACCCCCGTCTGGAAACACCATATATTTT. It yields the protein CASSQPPSGNTIYF.

As concerns this clonotype: A much larger clone differs by one base, so this may be a read error. Given the absence of the conserved phenylalanine or tryptophan at the CDR3 end, a read error is likely. This chain uses TRBV20-1 with TRBJ2-2; 7 positions match TRBD2. The V segment lost 0 bases and the J segment 3 bases; nucleotides outside the gene matches: 10. CDR3 length: 17 amino acids. CDR1 is DFQATT and CDR2 is SNEGSKA in the germline V gene (reference sequence). CDR3 amino acids: CSARDPRVGRDTGELFS. As DNA, the CDR3 is TGCAGTGCTAGAGACCCGCGCGTTGGGAGGGACACCGGGGAGCTGTTTTCT.

This sequence joins TRBV24-1 and TRBJ2-3, with 11 bases matching TRBD2. The CDR3 covers 18 residues. Trimming at V came to 7 bases and at J to 0 bases, leaving 11 bases not matched to a gene. CDR1 and CDR2 (germline): KGHDR, SFDVKD. The CDR3 spells CATSHPKTSGTSTDTQYF. DNA of the CDR3: TGTGCCACCAGCCACCCTAAGACTAGCGGGACTAGCACAGATACGCAGTATTTT.

This clonotype was picked up many times. V and J are TRBV24-1 and TRBJ2-1; D not certain. The germline V gene encodes CDR1 KGHDR and CDR2 SFDVKD. The V end was cut by 4 bases, the J end by 8 bases, with 17 bases between. The CDR3 is 15 residues long. The CDR3 nucleotides read TGTGCCACCAGTGACTACATGAAGGGTCGGGATGAGCAGTTCTTC. The encoded protein is CATSDYMKGRDEQFF.

In this sample, this clonotype turned up many times. CDR3 sequence reads: CATSREGTWPTDTQYF. Written as DNA, the CDR3 is TGTGCCACCAGCAGAGAGGGGACTTGGCCGACAGATACGCAGTATTTT. The chain uses TRBV15 and TRBJ2-3, with TRBD2 as a possible D gene (6 bases). The length of the CDR3 is 16 residues. Per the germline V gene, CDR1 is LNHNV and CDR2 is YYDKDF (reference sequence). Trimming shortened V by 0 bases and J by 3 bases, and 13 bases separated the two germline ends. Full variable domain (missing parts from reference TRBV15 and TRBJ2-3): DAMVIQNPRYQVTQFGKPVTLSCSQTLNHNVMYWYQQKSSQAPKLLFHYYDKDFNNEADTPDNFQSRRPNTSFCFLDIRSPGLGDTAMYLCATSREGTWPTDTQYFGPGTRLTVL.

Concerning this clonotype: A much larger clonotype is one base distant, so this may be a read error. This chain uses TRBV14 with TRBJ2-1; possibly TRBD2 for D (5 bases). The CDR3 sequence is 14 residues long. The V end was cut by 8 bases, the J end by 4 bases, with 15 bases between. Looked up from germline, CDR1 is SGHDN and CDR2 is FVKESK. CDR3 in amino acids: CASGGFGIYNEQFF. The CDR3 region has the DNA TGTGCCAGCGGAGGATTCGGGATTTACAATGAGCAGTTCTTC.